A single sample gave rise to the 24 T cell receptor beta chains below, sequenced in a study of radiation and T cells in renal cell carcinoma. Time point in this sample: blood 4 weeks post-SBRT, at nephrectomy. Treatment of the sample: 15 Gy SBRT to primary tumor, nephrectomy 4 weeks later. Profiled with immunoSEQ multiplex PCR; TCRdb holds only in-frame clones, not every one. The table lists fewer than 200,000 clones, around 89% of them singletons. Here the sequenced sample was blood, taken from a patient whose treatment included radiotherapy and nephrectomy. The receptors originated from a woman aged 45-65 years with renal cell carcinoma.

The rearrangement joins TRBV4-2 to TRBJ2-2, with 12 bases lining up with TRBD2. Losses at the gene ends were 1 base for V and 0 bases for J; bases not matched to a gene: 3. CDR3 length: 18 residues. The V gene's germline CDR1 is LGHNA and CDR2 YNFKEQ. The CDR3 DNA is TGTGCCAGCAGCCAAGTACTAGCGGGGGGCGCGAACACCGGGGAGCTGTTTTTT. Protein sequence: CASSQVLAGGANTGELFF.

This clone occurred a few times. CDR3 loop: CASSFSGGGNTEAFF. The CDR3, as DNA: TGTGCCAGTAGTTTCTCAGGGGGGGGGAACACTGAAGCTTTCTTT. The chain joins TRBV19 to TRBJ1-1, with 7 nucleotides matching TRBD1. From germline, CDR1 is LNHDA and CDR2 SQIVND (reference sequence). V gave up 5 bases and J gave up 1 base; unmatched junction bases: 7. This CDR3 contains 15 residues.

The chain uses TRBV19 and TRBJ1-2; TRBD1 matches at 8 bases. CDR1 and CDR2 from the germline V gene are LNHDA and SQIVND (reference sequence). The CDR3 contains 15 residues. V was pared by 4 bases and J by 4 bases, with 8 bases of the junction left unmatched. The CDR3 coding sequence is TGTGCCAGTAGTAGCCCGACAGGGGTGTTCTATGGCTACACCTTC. Its translation: CASSSPTGVFYGYTF.

The chain couples TRBV11-2 to TRBJ2-7; 7 bases match TRBD1. CDR1 and CDR2 (germline): SGHAT, FQNNGV. V trimming: 1 base; J trimming: 2 bases; junction bases outside the gene matches: 5. This CDR3 is built from 15 residues. The CDR3 sequence is CASSLGLGQPYEQYF. The DNA for the CDR3 is TGTGCCAGCAGCTTAGGGCTGGGACAGCCCTACGAGCAGTACTTC.

J is TRBJ2-7 and V is TRBV10-1; the D is unclear. Germline values: CDR1 WNHNN, CDR2 SYGVQD (reference sequence). V dropped 6 bases and J dropped 2 bases, with 14 bases sitting between them. This CDR3 has 14 amino acids. The CDR3, as DNA: TGCGCCAGCAGCAGAACGCAGAGTACCTACGAGCAGTACTTC. Translation gives CASSRTQSTYEQYF.

Worth noting for this clone: One end of the junction is discordant with germline, which a read error may explain. The chain combines TRBV6-1 with TRBJ2-2, with a weak D call TRBD2 (5 bases). CDR3 length equals 13 residues. Germline-derived CDR1 and CDR2 are MNHNS and SASEGT. The CDR3 region has the DNA TGTGCCTCAAAGGACGGGAACATCGGGGAGCTGTTTTTT. As protein: CASKDGNIGELFF.

The chain joins TRBV30 to TRBJ2-7; possibly TRBD1 for D (5 bases). V was trimmed by 0 bases and J by 3 bases, leaving 15 bases between them. Germline lookup yields CDR1 GTSNPN and CDR2 SVGIG (reference sequence). The CDR3 is made up of 15 amino acids. The CDR3 region is CAWSVRRTFDYEQYF. CDR3 coding DNA: TGTGCCTGGAGTGTACGTAGGACATTCGACTACGAGCAGTACTTC.

The chain joins TRBV4-3 to TRBJ2-2; 10 positions match TRBD2. J gave up 3 bases and V 5 bases, and 3 bases lay outside the gene matches. The CDR3 is 15 residues long. The germline V gene has CDR1 LGHNA and CDR2 YSLEER. The CDR3 reads CASSWTSGDTGELFF. CDR3 bases: TGCGCCAGCAGCTGGACTAGCGGAGACACCGGGGAGCTGTTTTTT.

This rearrangement joins TRBV7-3 to TRBJ1-1; a possible D gene is TRBD1 (5 bases). The CDR3 contains 13 residues. Trimming removed 5 bases from V and 5 bases from J, with 12 bases in between. The germline CDR1 and CDR2 sequences are SGHTA and FQGTGA. CDR3 sequence (DNA): TGTGCCAGCAGCCCCTGGAGGGGTACTGAAGCTTTCTTT. Protein sequence: CASSPWRGTEAFF.

The chain recombines TRBV15 with TRBJ1-4; D gene unclear. CDR1 and CDR2 from the germline V gene are LNHNV and YYDKDF (reference sequence). The CDR3 spans 15 residues. Deletions cut 5 bases from V and 3 bases from J, with 13 bases between. The DNA for the CDR3 is TGTGCCACCAGCGGCCTCTACCCCGCTAATGAAAAACTGTTTTTT. Amino acid sequence: CATSGLYPANEKLFF.

The CDR3, as DNA: TGTGCCAGCAGCCCCCCCAGCAGGGGCGATAAGGAGCAGTACTTC. Protein product: CASSPPSRGDKEQYF. This chain joins TRBV21-1 and TRBJ2-7; the tabulated D call, TRBD1, remains unverified against the DNA. TRBV21-1 is termed a pseudogene. The CDR3 runs 15 residues.

The J gene is TRBJ2-5, the V gene TRBV6-6; D possibly corresponds to TRBD1 (5 bases). This CDR3 region has 12 residues. Germline V gene data show CDR1 as MNHNY and CDR2 as SVGAGI (reference sequence). Trimming shortened V by 6 bases and J by 5 bases, and 10 bases separated the two germline ends. DNA of the CDR3: TGTGCCAGCAGAGGGGTGCGTGAGACCCAGTACTTC. This sequence encodes CASRGVRETQYF.

CDR3 sequence (DNA): TGTGCCAGCAGCTTAGAGACCTCTAGGGAGCAGTACTTC. Translated, it gives CASSLETSREQYF. V usage is TRBV11-3 and J usage is TRBJ2-7; D uncertain. Between the trimmed V and J ends, which lost 0 bases and 7 bases, there was a span of 10 bases. This CDR3 is 13 amino acids long. The germline V gene encodes CDR1 SGHNT and CDR2 YENEEA.

In the case of this clone: The same CDR3 arises from other DNA sequences in this sample as well. The chain carries TRBV15 and TRBJ1-1, with D unclear. CDR3 length: 14 residues. Germline V gene lookup returns CDR1 LNHNV and CDR2 YYDKDF (reference sequence). V was shortened by 0 bases and J by 0 bases, with 5 bases between the two germline ends. The CDR3, as DNA: TGTGCCACCAGCAGAGAAACGGTGAACACTGAAGCTTTCTTT. Translating gives CATSRETVNTEAFF.

The gene calls are TRBV11-2 and TRBJ1-2, with D possibly being TRBD1 (5 bases). The CDR3 extends over 13 amino acids. V was cut by 2 bases and J by 5 bases, with 9 bases left in between. Germline V gene sequence: CDR1 SGHAT, CDR2 FQNNGV. The CDR3 is CASSLFGGYGYTF. CDR3 sequence (DNA): TGTGCCAGCAGCTTATTTGGGGGTTATGGCTACACCTTC.

This clone was observed a single time. V is TRBV6-1 and J is TRBJ2-5; D is unresolved. CDR3 size: 15 residues. Germline CDR1 MNHNS, CDR2 SASEGT. V was cut by 2 bases and J by 4 bases, with 14 bases left in between. The CDR3 sequence: CASSEIYHSRETQYF. The CDR3 nucleotides are TGTGCCAGCAGTGAAATCTACCATTCCCGAGAGACCCAGTACTTC.

A remark on this clone: At the DNA level, this CDR3 is encoded by other sequences in the same sample as well. The chain links TRBV7-6 to TRBJ1-4; a possible D gene is TRBD1 (5 bases). V lost 0 bases and J 5 bases, leaving 10 bases between the germline ends. The CDR3 runs 15 residues. CDR1 is SGHVS, CDR2 FNYEAQ, per germline. For the CDR3, the DNA is TGTGCCAGCAGCTTAGCGGGGCAGGGAAATGAAAAACTGTTTTTT. Residues: CASSLAGQGNEKLFF.

This chain joins TRBV30 and TRBJ1-3; D remains ambiguous. The CDR3 length is 13 residues. V gave up 1 base and J gave up 0 bases, with 4 bases separating them. Germline CDR1 is GTSNPN and CDR2 is SVGIG (reference sequence). CDR3 protein: CAWSEISGNTIYF. The CDR3 nucleotides read TGTGCCTGGAGTGAGATCTCTGGAAACACCATATATTTT. Full variable domain (missing parts from reference TRBV30 and TRBJ1-3): SQTIHQWPATLVQPVGSPLSLECTVEGTSNPNLYWYRQAAGRGLQLLFYSVGIGQISSEVPQNLSASRPQDRQFILSSKKLLLSDSGFYLCAWSEISGNTIYFGEGSWLTVV.

The chain links TRBV10-2 to TRBJ2-3; 8 positions agree with TRBD2. V dropped 3 bases and J dropped 1; count of bases not matched to a gene: 9. The CDR3 covers 17 residues. From germline, CDR1 is WSHSY and CDR2 SAAADI. The chain's CDR3 is CASSDGLSGEGTDTQYF. The CDR3 DNA reads as TGCGCCAGCAGTGATGGACTTAGCGGGGAGGGCACAGATACGCAGTATTTT.

The CDR3: CASSPTLNTEAFF. DNA for the CDR3: TGCGCCAGCAGCCCTACCTTGAACACTGAAGCTTTCTTT. V usage is TRBV5-1 and J usage is TRBJ1-1; D is undetermined. Trimming removed 4 bases at V and 0 bases at J, with 7 bases between. This CDR3 region has 13 residues. The germline CDR1 and CDR2 sequences are SGHRS and YFSETQ.

This clone was detected a few times. The chain is built from TRBV18 and TRBJ2-7, with D possibly called TRBD1 or TRBD2 (5 bases each). This CDR3 contains 12 residues. Germline loops: CDR1 KGHSH, CDR2 LQKENI. Trimming left V 2 bases short and J 5 bases short, with 7 bases between. The CDR3 region has the DNA TGTGCCAGCTCACCAGAGGGGAACGAGCAGTACTTC. Translating gives CASSPEGNEQYF.

J is TRBJ2-7 and V is TRBV7-2; D is unresolved. The V gene's germline CDR1 is SGHTA and CDR2 FQGNSA. V gave up 4 bases and J gave up 9 bases, with 13 bases separating them. The CDR3 loop spans 12 amino acids. The DNA for the CDR3 is TGTGCCAGCAGCTCCGGGCCCCACGGGCAGTACTTC. Protein: CASSSGPHGQYF.

The V call is TRBV10-3, the J call TRBJ1-3; D ambiguous. CDR1 is ENHRY, CDR2 SYGVKD, per germline. V gave up 0 bases and J gave up 4 bases, with 7 bases separating them. This CDR3 contains 14 residues. The CDR3 reads CAISESAEGNTIYF. DNA for the CDR3: TGTGCCATCAGTGAGTCGGCAGAAGGAAACACCATATATTTT.

The table lists this clone with a few counts. The chain has TRBV19 and TRBJ1-1; no firm D call. CDR1 LNHDA and CDR2 SQIVND come from the germline V gene (reference sequence). V dropped 5 bases and J dropped 0 bases, with 10 bases sitting between them. The length of the CDR3 is 14 residues. The CDR3 DNA sequence: TGTGCCAGTAGTCCCCATACAGTGAACACTGAAGCTTTCTTT. As protein: CASSPHTVNTEAFF.